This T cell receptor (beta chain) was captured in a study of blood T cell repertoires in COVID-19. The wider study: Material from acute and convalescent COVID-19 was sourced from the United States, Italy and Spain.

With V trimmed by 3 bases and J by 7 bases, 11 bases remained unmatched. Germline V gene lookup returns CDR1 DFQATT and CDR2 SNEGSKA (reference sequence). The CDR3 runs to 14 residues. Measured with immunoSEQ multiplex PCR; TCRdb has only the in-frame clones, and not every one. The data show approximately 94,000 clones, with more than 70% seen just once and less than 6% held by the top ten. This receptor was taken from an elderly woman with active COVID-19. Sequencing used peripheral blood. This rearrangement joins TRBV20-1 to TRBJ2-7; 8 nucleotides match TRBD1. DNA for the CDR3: TGCAGTGCTAGTCTCGGACAGGGCGGATGGGAGCAGTACTTC. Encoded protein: CSASLGQGGWEQYF.